This TCR beta chain was found in a study of regulatory T cells in long-lasting Graves disease. The sample's time point: newly diagnosed GD, antithyroid drugs for less than 3 months. From RNA extracted from PBMCs, the TCR library was made. Worth noting for this clonotype: What it binds is unknown.

J was trimmed by 7 bases and V by 2 bases; bases with no gene match: 10. Germline V CDR1 and CDR2: MNHEY, SVGAGI. The CDR3 sequence is 16 residues long. Study observations and caveats: Sample size, which was small, may have reduced accuracy.

CDR3-region Arm-PCR and iRepertoire HTBI primers produced the TCR beta libraries. TCRdb processed the multiplex PCR reads anew with MiXCR; each CDR3 protein has one entry. This sample has about 320,000 distinct CDR3 sequences, with 18% found just once. The rearrangement uses TRBV6-5 and TRBJ2-1; 8 positions agree with TRBD2. The clonotype originates from a female donor with Graves disease. Specimen: peripheral blood mononuclear cells (PBMCs), collected at new diagnosis, from a patient treated with antithyroid drugs. Here the CDR3 reads CASSYLTSGGDNEQFF. In DNA form, the CDR3 reads TGTGCCAGCAGTTACCTTACTAGCGGTGGTGATAATGAGCAGTTCTTC.